What follows is one T cell receptor beta chain and its context. Its antigen remains unidentified. Participants comprised healthy donors of bone marrow. Primers: 60 Vbeta forward and 13 Jbeta reverse. The method was immunoSEQ multiplex PCR; TCRdb's version includes in-frame clones alone and lacks a portion of them. The sample consists of about 190,000 clones, 85% to 90% of them appearing once. This entry belongs to a study of cytomegalovirus exposure and HLA in healthy donors. Whole-study findings and limits: Researchers reported in a later analysis that common viral pathogens appeared linked to several top clusters. Generally TCR sequences proved uncommon, though certain public TCRs appeared in numerous donors.

Trimming took 3 bases from V and 3 from J, leaving 10 bases between them. Germline CDR1 reads MNHNS; CDR2 reads SASEGT. This CDR3 spans 14 amino acids. Sequenced: PBMCs. This sequence was found in a man aged 25-40 years in good health and CMV-seronegative. The chain is built from TRBV6-1 and TRBJ2-3, with TRBD1 as a possible D gene (5 bases). CDR3 sequence (DNA): TGTGCCAGCAGTGAGGGGCTTCTTACAGATACGCAGTATTTT. Its translation: CASSEGLLTDTQYF.